This TCR beta chain is drawn from a study of response to subunit inactivated influenza vaccine. Findings and caveats of the study: Seasonal influenza vaccination, on each occasion, was suggested by the authors to recruit few new T cells.

TCRdb redid the calling of the RT-PCR reads with MiXCR, one entry per CDR3 protein. The table records fewer than 250,000 distinct CDR3 sequences, roughly 14% of them present only once. This clonotype was seen only a few times. Its target is not known. The CDR3 extends over 15 amino acids. Germline V gene sequence: CDR1 SGDLS, CDR2 YYNGEE. Trimming shortened V by 5 bases and J by 1 base, and 15 bases separated the two germline ends. Here the sequenced sample was CD8+ T cells sorted from PBMCs, taken 4 to 6 days after vaccination. The rearrangement links TRBV9 to TRBJ1-1; D is unclear. This sequence was found in a middle-aged man who received an inactivated influenza vaccine. The CDR3 region has the DNA TGTGCCAGCAGGCTGCTGCGACGAGGGAACACTGAAGCTTTCTTT. This gives the protein CASRLLRRGNTEAFF.